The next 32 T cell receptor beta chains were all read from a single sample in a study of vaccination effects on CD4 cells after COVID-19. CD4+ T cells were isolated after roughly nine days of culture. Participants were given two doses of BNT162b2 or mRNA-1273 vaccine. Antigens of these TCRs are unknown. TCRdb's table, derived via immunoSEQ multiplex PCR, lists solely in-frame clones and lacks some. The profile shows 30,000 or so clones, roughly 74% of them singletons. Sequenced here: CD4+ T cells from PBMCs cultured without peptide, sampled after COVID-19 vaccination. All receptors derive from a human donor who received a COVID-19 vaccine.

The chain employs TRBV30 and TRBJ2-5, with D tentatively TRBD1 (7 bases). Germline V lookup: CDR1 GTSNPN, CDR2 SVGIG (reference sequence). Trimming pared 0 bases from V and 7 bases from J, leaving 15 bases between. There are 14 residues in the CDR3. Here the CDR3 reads CAWSVPGGLATQYF. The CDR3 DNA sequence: TGTGCCTGGAGTGTCCCAGGGGGGTTGGCGACCCAGTACTTC.

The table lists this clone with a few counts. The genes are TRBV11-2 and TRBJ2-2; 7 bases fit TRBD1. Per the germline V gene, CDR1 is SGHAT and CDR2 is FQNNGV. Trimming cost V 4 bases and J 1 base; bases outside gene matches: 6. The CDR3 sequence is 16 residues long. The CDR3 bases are TGTGCCAGCAGCTCACAGACAGGGCAGAACACCGGGGAGCTGTTTTTT. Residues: CASSSQTGQNTGELFF.

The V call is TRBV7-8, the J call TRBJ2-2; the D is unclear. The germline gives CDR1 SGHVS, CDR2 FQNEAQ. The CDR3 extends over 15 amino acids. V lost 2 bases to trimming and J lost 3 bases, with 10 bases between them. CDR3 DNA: TGTGCCAGCAGCTTAATAGGGTATGACACCGGGGAGCTGTTTTTT. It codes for CASSLIGYDTGELFF.

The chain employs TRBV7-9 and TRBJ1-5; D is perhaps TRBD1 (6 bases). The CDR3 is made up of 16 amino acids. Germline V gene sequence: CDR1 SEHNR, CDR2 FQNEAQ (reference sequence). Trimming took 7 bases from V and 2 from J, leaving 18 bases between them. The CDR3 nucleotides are TGTGCCAGCACCAGTGGGGGCGGAGGAGGCAATCAGCCCCAGCATTTT. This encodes CASTSGGGGGNQPQHF.

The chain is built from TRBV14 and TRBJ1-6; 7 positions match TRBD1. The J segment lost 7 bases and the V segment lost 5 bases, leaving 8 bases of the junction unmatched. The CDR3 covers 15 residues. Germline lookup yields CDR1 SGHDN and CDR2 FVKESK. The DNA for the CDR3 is TGTGCCAGCAGCAGCTTACAGGGGAAAAATTCACCCCTCCACTTT. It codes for CASSSLQGKNSPLHF.

CDR3 residues: CATPFEGMRDTEAFF. The CDR3 DNA is TGTGCTACCCCCTTTGAGGGTATGAGGGACACTGAAGCTTTCTTT. The chain couples TRBV12-5 to TRBJ1-1; D gene uncertain. In germline, CDR1 is LGHNT, CDR2 FRNRAP. The CDR3 covers 15 residues. Trimming stripped 10 bases from V and 3 bases from J, with 21 bases between.

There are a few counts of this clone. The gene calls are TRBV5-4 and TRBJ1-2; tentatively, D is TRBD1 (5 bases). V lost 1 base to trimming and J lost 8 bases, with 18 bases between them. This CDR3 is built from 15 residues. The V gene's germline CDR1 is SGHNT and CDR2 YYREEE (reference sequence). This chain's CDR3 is CASSLKGAEPLGYTF. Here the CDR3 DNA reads TGTGCCAGCAGCTTGAAAGGGGCGGAACCTCTCGGCTACACCTTC. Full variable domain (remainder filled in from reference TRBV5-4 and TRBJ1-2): ETGVTQSPTHLIKTRGQQVTLRCSSQSGHNTVSWYQQALGQGPQFIFQYYREEENGRGNFPPRFSGLQFPNYSSELNVNALELDDSALYLCASSLKGAEPLGYTFGSGTRLTVV.

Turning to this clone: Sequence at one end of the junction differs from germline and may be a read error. The CDR3 loop reads CASSPARGTVAF. CDR3 sequence (DNA): TGTGCCAGCAGCCCGGCTCGAGGGACTGTCGCCTTC. V is TRBV12-3 or TRBV12-4 and J is TRBJ1-2, with D possibly matching TRBD1 (5 bases). This CDR3 is built from 12 residues.

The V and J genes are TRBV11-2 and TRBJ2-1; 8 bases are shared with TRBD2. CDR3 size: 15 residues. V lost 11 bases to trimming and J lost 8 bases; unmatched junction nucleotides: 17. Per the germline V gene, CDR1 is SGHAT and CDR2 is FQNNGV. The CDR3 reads CAGSHLSGAIHEQFF. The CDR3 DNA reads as TGTGCCGGTTCCCACCTTAGCGGGGCAATCCATGAGCAGTTCTTC.

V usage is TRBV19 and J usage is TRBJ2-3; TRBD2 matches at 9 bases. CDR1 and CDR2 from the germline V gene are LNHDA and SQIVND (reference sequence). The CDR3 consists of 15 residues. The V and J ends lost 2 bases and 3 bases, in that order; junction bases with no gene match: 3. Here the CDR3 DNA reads TGTGCCAGTAGTATATCTAGCGGGACAACAGATACGCAGTATTTT. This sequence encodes CASSISSGTTDTQYF.

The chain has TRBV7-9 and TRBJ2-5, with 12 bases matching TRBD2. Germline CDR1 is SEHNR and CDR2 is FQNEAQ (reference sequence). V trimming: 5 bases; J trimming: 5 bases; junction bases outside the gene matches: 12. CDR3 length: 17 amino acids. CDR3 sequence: CASSPGLAGLLGETQYF. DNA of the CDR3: TGTGCCAGCAGCCCGGGACTAGCGGGCCTCCTAGGGGAGACCCAGTACTTC.

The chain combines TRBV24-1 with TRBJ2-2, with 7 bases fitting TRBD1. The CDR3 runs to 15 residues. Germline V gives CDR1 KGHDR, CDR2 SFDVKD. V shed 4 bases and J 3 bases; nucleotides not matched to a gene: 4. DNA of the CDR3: TGTGCCACCAGTGACTTTGACAGGGACACCGGGGAGCTGTTTTTT. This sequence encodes CATSDFDRDTGELFF.

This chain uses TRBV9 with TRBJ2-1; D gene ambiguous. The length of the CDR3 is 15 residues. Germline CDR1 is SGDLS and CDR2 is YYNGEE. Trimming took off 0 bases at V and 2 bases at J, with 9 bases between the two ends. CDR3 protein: CASSVAEATYNEQFF. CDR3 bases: TGTGCCAGCAGCGTAGCAGAGGCGACCTACAATGAGCAGTTCTTC.

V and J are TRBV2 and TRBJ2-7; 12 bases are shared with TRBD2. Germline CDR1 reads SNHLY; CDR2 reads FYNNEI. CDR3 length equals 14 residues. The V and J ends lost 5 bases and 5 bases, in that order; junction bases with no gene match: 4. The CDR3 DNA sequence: TGTGCCAGCAGTCAACTAGCGGGAGGCGACGAGCAGTACTTC. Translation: CASSQLAGGDEQYF.

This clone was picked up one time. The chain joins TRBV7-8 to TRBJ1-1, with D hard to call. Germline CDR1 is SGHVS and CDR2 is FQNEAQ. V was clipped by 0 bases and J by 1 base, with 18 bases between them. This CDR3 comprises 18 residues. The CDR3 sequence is CASSLARTTLVKNTEAFF. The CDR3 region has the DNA TGTGCCAGCAGCTTAGCGCGCACAACCCTAGTAAAGAACACTGAAGCTTTCTTT.

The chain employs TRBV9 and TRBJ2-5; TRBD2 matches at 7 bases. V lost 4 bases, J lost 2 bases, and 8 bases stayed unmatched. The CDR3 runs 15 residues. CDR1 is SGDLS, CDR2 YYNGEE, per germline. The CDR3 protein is CASSIPTGGQETQYF. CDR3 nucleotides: TGTGCCAGCAGCATCCCGACCGGGGGGCAAGAGACCCAGTACTTC.

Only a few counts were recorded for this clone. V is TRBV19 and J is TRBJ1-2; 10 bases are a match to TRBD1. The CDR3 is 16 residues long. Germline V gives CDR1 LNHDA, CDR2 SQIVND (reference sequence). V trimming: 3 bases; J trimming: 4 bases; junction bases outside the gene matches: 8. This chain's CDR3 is CASSMGRQGAGYGYTF. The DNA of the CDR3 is TGTGCCAGTAGTATGGGGAGACAGGGGGCCGGCTATGGCTACACCTTC.

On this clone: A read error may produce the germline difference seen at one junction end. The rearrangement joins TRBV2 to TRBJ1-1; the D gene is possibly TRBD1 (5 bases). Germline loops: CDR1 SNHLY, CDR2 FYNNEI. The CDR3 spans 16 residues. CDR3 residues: CASSSTPGAANAEAFF. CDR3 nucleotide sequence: TGTGCCAGCAGCTCTACCCCCGGGGCTGCGAACGCTGAAGCTTTCTTT.

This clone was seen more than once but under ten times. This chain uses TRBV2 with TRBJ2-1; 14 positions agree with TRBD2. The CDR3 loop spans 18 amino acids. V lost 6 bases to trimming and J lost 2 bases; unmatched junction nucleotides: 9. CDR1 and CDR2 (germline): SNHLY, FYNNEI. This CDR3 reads CASRDGRLAGGAYNEQFF. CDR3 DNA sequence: TGTGCCAGCAGGGACGGCAGACTAGCGGGAGGGGCCTACAATGAGCAGTTCTTC.

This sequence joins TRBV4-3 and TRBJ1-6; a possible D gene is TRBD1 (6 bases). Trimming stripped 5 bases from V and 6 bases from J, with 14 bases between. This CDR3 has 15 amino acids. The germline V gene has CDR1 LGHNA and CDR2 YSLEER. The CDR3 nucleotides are TGCGCCAGCAGCACTAAACAGGGTCGTAATTCACCCCTCCACTTT. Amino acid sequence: CASSTKQGRNSPLHF.

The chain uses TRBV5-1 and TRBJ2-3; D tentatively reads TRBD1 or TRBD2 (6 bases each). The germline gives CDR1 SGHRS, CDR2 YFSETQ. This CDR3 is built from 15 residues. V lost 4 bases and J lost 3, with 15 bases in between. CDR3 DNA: TGCGCCAGCAGCCGGGACAAGGCGGGGACAGATACGCAGTATTTT. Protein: CASSRDKAGTDTQYF. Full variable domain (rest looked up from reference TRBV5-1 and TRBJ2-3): KAGVTQTPRYLIKTRGQQVTLSCSPISGHRSVSWYQQTPGQGLQFLFEYFSETQRNKGNFPGRFSGRQFSNSRSEMNVSTLELGDSALYLCASSRDKAGTDTQYFGPGTRLTVL.

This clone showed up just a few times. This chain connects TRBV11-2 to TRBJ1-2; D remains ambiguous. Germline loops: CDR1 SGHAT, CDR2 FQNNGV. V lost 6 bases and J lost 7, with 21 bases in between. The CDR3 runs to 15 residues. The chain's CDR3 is CASRGLTTGRSGYTF. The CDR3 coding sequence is TGTGCCAGCAGAGGACTGACTACGGGGAGGAGTGGCTACACCTTC. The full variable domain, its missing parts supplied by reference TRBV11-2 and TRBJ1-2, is EAGVAQSPRYKIIEKRQSVAFWCNPISGHATLYWYQQILGQGPKLLIQFQNNGVVDDSQLPKDRFSAERLKGVDSTLKIQPAKLEDSAVYLCASRGLTTGRSGYTFGSGTRLTVV.

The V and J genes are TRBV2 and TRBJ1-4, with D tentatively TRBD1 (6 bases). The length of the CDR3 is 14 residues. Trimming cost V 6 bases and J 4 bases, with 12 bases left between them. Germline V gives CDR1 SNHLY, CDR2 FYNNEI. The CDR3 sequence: CASRVQGLNEKLFF. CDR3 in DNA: TGTGCCAGCAGGGTACAGGGCCTTAATGAAAAACTGTTTTTT.

CDR3 amino acids: CASSKDSTGRTSGRTGEQFF. The CDR3 DNA is TGTGCCAGCAGCAAAGACTCGACAGGGCGAACTAGCGGGAGGACGGGTGAGCAGTTCTTC. The V and J genes are TRBV21-1 and TRBJ2-1; TRBD2, the table's D call, lacks a check against the DNA. TRBV21-1 is a pseudogene. CDR3 length: 20 amino acids.

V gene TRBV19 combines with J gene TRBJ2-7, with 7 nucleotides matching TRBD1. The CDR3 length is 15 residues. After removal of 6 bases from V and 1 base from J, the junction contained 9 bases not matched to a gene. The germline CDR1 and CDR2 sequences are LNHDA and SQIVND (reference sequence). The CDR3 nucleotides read TGTGCCAGTAGAACCGGGGCAGGGGGTTCCTACGAGCAGTACTTC. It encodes CASRTGAGGSYEQYF.

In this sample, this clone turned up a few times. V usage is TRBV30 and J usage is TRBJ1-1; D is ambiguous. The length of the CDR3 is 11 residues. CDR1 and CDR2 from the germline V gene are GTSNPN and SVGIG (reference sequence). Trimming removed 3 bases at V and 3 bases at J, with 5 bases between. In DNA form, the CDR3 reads TGTGCCTGGAGAAGGGACACTGAAGCTTTCTTT. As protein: CAWRRDTEAFF.

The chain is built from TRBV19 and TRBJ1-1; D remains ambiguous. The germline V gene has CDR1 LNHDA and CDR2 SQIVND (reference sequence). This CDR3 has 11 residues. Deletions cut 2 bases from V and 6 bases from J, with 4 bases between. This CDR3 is CASSIRAEAFF. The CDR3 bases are TGTGCCAGTAGTATAAGAGCTGAAGCTTTCTTT. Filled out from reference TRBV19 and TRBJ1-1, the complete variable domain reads DGGITQSPKYLFRKEGQNVTLSCEQNLNHDAMYWYRQDPGQGLRLIYYSQIVNDFQKGDIAEGYSVSREKKESFPLTVTSAQKNPTAFYLCASSIRAEAFFGQGTRLTVV.

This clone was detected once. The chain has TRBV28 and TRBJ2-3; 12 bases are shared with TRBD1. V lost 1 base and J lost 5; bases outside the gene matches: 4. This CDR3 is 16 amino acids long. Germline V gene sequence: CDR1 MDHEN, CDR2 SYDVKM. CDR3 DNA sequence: TGTGCCAGCAGTTTATCGGGACAGGGGGCGATAGATACGCAGTATTTT. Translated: CASSLSGQGAIDTQYF. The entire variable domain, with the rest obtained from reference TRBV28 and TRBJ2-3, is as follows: DVKVTQSSRYLVKRTGEKVFLECVQDMDHENMFWYRQDPGLGLRLIYFSYDVKMKEKGDIPEGYSVSREKKERFSLILESASTNQTSMYLCASSLSGQGAIDTQYFGPGTRLTVL.

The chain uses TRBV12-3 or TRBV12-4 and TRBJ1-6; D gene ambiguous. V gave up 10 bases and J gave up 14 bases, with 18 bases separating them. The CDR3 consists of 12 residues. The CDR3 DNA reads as TGTGCCACCCAGAGCGGACTTGGGACCCTCCACTTT. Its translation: CATQSGLGTLHF.

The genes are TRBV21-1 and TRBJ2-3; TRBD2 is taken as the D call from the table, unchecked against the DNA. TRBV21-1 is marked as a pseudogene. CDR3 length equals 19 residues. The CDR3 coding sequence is TGTGCCAGCAGCTCAAAAAGGAATAGGGTAGCGGGATCGGCAGATACGCAGTATTTT. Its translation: CASSSKRNRVAGSADTQYF.

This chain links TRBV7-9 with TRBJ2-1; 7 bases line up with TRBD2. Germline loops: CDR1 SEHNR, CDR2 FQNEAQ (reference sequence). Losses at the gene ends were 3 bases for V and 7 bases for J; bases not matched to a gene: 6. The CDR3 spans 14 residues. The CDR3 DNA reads TGTGCCAGCAGCTTCGCGGGAGCGTATAATGAGCAGTTCTTC. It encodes CASSFAGAYNEQFF. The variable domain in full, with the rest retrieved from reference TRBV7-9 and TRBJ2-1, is DTGVSQNPRHKITKRGQNVTFRCDPISEHNRLYWYRQTLGQGPEFLTYFQNEAQLEKSRLLSDRFSAERPKGSFSTLEIQRTEQGDSAMYLCASSFAGAYNEQFFGPGTRLTVL.

The CDR3 is CASSSARTSGTYEQYF. The CDR3 DNA follows: TGCGCCAGCAGCTCAGCCCGGACTAGCGGCACCTACGAGCAGTACTTC. The chain recombines TRBV5-1 with TRBJ2-7, with 10 positions matching TRBD2. The CDR3 has 16 amino acids. Germline CDR1 SGHRS, CDR2 YFSETQ. V lost 3 bases and J lost 2; bases outside the gene matches: 8.